This TCR beta chain was sequenced for a study of blood T cell repertoires in COVID-19. Study at large: The origin of the acute and convalescent COVID-19 samples was the United States, Italy and Spain. Nucleic acid was either cDNA or gDNA, and it came from T cells, B-cell-depleted T cells, or PBMCs.

Original processing notes: For nucleated cells, counts were estimated from reference gene primer amplification. Here immunoSEQ multiplex PCR was the method, and the copy in TCRdb shows in-frame clones only, minus some. That table supplies the V and J calls and clone size; D and trimming were determined from the DNA. The sample has about 81,000 clones; more than 70% are singletons. This clone has just one count. This receptor was taken from a human donor in a cohort sampled during active COVID-19. Material for sequencing was peripheral blood.

CDR3 region: CASSYSGRGYGYTF. The DNA of the CDR3 is TGTGCCAGCAGTTACTCGGGCCGGGGCTATGGCTACACCTTC. The chain couples TRBV6-5 to TRBJ1-2, with D uncertain. Germline-derived CDR1 and CDR2 are MNHEY and SVGAGI. This CDR3 has 14 residues. V shed 0 bases and J shed 4 bases, with 9 bases lying between them.